This T cell receptor beta chain was obtained from a study of blood T cell repertoires in COVID-19. Study-level background: Sites in the United States, Italy and Spain provided acute and convalescent COVID-19 samples. From T cells, B-cell-depleted T cells, or PBMCs came the material, which was cDNA or gDNA.

CDR1 KGHDR and CDR2 SFDVKD come from the germline V gene. V lost 7 bases to trimming and J lost 3 bases, with 15 bases between them. CDR3 length: 15 amino acids. Authors' data handling: Amplifying reference gene primers gave estimates of nucleated cell counts. Produced via immunoSEQ multiplex PCR; TCRdb's table is partial and in-frame only. That table is the source of V, J and clone size, and D and trimming were worked out from the DNA. The sample contains some 250,000 clones, approximately 83% of which appear only once. This sequence joins TRBV24-1 and TRBJ2-1; unclear D gene. The sequence derives from a man aged 35-49 years with acute or convalescent COVID-19. The sequenced sample was peripheral blood. In DNA form, the CDR3 reads TGTGCCACCAGCCCCTATTGGGCTATCTACAATGAGCAGTTCTTC. Translation: CATSPYWAIYNEQFF.